A single T cell receptor (beta chain) is shown here with its context. The entry originates in a study of CD8+CD57+ T cells in acquired aplastic anemia. Profiles of TCR beta VDJ and CDR3 were generated from a genomic DNA template. TCRdb fed the reads into MiXCR, producing one record per CDR3 protein. The sample includes approximately 58,000 distinct CDR3 sequences, roughly three fifths seen only once; the top ten take roughly 15%. The authors sequenced patients whose flow cytometry had shown CD8+CD57+ cell expansion. Each patient had severe acquired aplastic anemia. The source of this sequence is a human donor with aplastic anemia. The sequenced sample was sorted CD4+, CD8+, or CD8+CD57+ T cells (not recorded which) from PBMCs.

The CDR3 nucleotides are TGTGCCAGCAGGCCACGACTAGCACTCACAGATACGCAGTATTTT. Translation: CASRPRLALTDTQYF. This chain joins TRBV27 and TRBJ2-3; 7 nucleotides align to TRBD2. Germline V lookup: CDR1 MNHEY, CDR2 SMNVEV (reference sequence). With 6 bases clipped from V and 2 bases from J, the junction kept 8 bases outside the gene matches. The CDR3 is 15 residues long.